The sequence of this TCR beta chain was determined in a study of blood T cell repertoires in COVID-19. As for the study in general: Material from acute and convalescent COVID-19 was sourced from the United States, Italy and Spain. PBMCs, B-cell-depleted T cells, or T cells were the source of the cDNA or gDNA that made up the material.

Germline V gene sequence: CDR1 MNHEY, CDR2 SVGEGT. CDR3 length equals 15 residues. The V gene lost 2 bases and the J gene lost 7 bases, with 17 bases spanning the gap. In the source study's methods: Amplification of reference gene primers provided the estimated nucleated cell counts. Repertoires were generated with immunoSEQ multiplex PCR, while TCRdb's copy carries only in-frame clones and drops some. V and J calls and clone size are those listed in that table; D and trimming were worked out from the DNA. The sample includes about 85,000 clones, roughly 87% seen only once; the top ten take 5.4%. This chain joins TRBV6-2 or TRBV6-3 and TRBJ1-2; D perhaps matches TRBD1 (6 bases). This clonotype was sampled from a man in his sixties with acute or convalescent COVID-19. Sequenced: peripheral blood. The CDR3 coding sequence is TGTGCCAGCAGTTACCTCCGGCGGGGGGCATCTGGCTACACCTTC. Translating gives CASSYLRRGASGYTF.